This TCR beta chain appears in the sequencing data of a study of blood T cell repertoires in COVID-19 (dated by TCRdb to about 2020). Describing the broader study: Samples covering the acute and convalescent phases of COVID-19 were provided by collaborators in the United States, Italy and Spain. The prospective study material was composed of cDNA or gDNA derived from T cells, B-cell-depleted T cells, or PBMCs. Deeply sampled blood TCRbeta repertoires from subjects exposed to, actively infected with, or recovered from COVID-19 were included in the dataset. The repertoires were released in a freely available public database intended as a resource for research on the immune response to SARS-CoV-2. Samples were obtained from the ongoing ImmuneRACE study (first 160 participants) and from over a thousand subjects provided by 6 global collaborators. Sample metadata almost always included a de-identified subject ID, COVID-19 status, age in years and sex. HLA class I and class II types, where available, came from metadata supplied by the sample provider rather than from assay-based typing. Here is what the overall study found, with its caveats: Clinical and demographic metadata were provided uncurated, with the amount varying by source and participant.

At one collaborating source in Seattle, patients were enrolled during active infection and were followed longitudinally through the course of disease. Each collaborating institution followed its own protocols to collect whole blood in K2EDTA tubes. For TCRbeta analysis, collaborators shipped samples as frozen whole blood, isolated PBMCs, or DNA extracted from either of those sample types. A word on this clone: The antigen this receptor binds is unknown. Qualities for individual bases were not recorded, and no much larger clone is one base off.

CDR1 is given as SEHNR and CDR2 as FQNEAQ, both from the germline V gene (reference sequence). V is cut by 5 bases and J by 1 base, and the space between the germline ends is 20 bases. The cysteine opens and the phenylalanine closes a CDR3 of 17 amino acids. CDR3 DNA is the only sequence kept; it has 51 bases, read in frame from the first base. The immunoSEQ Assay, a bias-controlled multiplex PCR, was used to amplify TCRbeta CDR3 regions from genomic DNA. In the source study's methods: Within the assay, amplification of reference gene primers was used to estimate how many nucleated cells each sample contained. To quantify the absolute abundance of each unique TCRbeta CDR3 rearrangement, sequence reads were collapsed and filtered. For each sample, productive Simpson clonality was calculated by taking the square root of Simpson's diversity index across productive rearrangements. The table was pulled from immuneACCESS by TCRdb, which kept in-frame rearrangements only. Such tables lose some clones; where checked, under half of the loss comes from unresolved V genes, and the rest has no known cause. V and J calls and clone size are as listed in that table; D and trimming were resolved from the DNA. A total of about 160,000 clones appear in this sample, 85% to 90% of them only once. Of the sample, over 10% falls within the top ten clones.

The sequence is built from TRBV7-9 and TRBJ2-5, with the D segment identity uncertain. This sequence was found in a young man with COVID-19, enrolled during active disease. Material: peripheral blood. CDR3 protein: CASSESPLKKTQETQYF. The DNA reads TGTGCCAGCAGCGAGTCTCCCCTCAAAAAAACCCAAGAGACCCAGTACTTC.